Each of the 21 T cell receptor beta chains below was sequenced from the same sample in a study of blood T cell repertoires in COVID-19. Libraries were prepared by immunoSEQ multiplex PCR; TCRdb keeps only in-frame clonotypes and omits some of them. Among 250,000 or so clones listed, about 89% were seen once. What was sequenced was peripheral blood. The receptors here all came from a woman between 40 and 50 years old who had recovered from COVID-19.

The chain has TRBV5-1 and TRBJ1-6, with D possibly TRBD1 on 5 matching bases. CDR1 is SGHRS, CDR2 YFSETQ, per germline. The ends were cut back, 0 bases at V and 7 bases at J, with 11 bases in the middle. The CDR3 covers 15 residues. CDR3 in DNA: TGCGCCAGCAGCTTGGAACAGGCCCAAAATTCACCCCTCCACTTT. Residues: CASSLEQAQNSPLHF. The variable domain in full, completed from reference TRBV5-1 and TRBJ1-6, reads KAGVTQTPRYLIKTRGQQVTLSCSPISGHRSVSWYQQTPGQGLQFLFEYFSETQRNKGNFPGRFSGRQFSNSRSEMNVSTLELGDSALYLCASSLEQAQNSPLHFGNGTRLTVT.

This clone was found a few times. The rearrangement uses TRBV5-6 and TRBJ1-3, with D possibly TRBD1 on 6 matching bases. Germline CDR1 and CDR2: SGHDT and YYEEEE. The length of the CDR3 is 14 residues. V lost 5 bases and J 0 bases, leaving 9 bases between the germline ends. The CDR3 protein is CASSGQHSGNTIYF. The CDR3 nucleotides are TGTGCCAGCAGTGGACAGCACTCTGGAAACACCATATATTTT.

This chain joins TRBV7-9 and TRBJ1-2; D not certain. The CDR3 is 14 amino acids. Germline CDR1 SEHNR, CDR2 FQNEAQ (reference sequence). V lost 4 bases and J lost 2, with 11 bases in between. CDR3 DNA sequence: TGTGCCAGCAGCTACGGAGACCGCAACTATGGCTACACCTTC. Amino acids: CASSYGDRNYGYTF.

J is TRBJ2-3 and V is TRBV18; 8 bases match TRBD2. This CDR3 contains 15 residues. Losses at the gene ends were 1 base for V and 5 bases for J; bases not matched to a gene: 5. CDR1 and CDR2 from the germline V gene are KGHSH and LQKENI. The CDR3 nucleotides read TGTGCCAGCTCACCACAAGCGGGGGTCATAGATACGCAGTATTTT. As protein: CASSPQAGVIDTQYF.

This clone was detected only once. The chain has TRBV7-9 and TRBJ2-3, with D maybe TRBD1 (6 bases). The CDR3 sequence is 14 residues long. Trimming cost V 3 bases and J 5 bases, with 12 bases left between them. The V gene's germline CDR1 is SEHNR and CDR2 FQNEAQ (reference sequence). This CDR3 is CASSFTGKGDTQYF. The CDR3 region has the DNA TGTGCCAGCAGCTTCACAGGGAAAGGAGATACGCAGTATTTT.

Here the CDR3 reads CSASAPGTRGTDTQYF. The CDR3 DNA sequence: TGCAGTGCTAGTGCCCCCGGGACTAGGGGCACAGATACGCAGTATTTT. The J gene is TRBJ2-3, the V gene TRBV20-1, with 8 bases that match TRBD2. The J segment lost 1 base and the V segment lost 3 bases, leaving 9 bases of the junction unmatched. This CDR3 has 16 residues. Per the germline V gene, CDR1 is DFQATT and CDR2 is SNEGSKA (reference sequence).

The gene calls are TRBV5-1 and TRBJ1-1; 7 bases match TRBD1. CDR3 length equals 15 residues. The V gene end was trimmed by 0 bases and the J gene end by 11 bases; junction bases not matched to a gene: 13. Germline V gene lookup returns CDR1 SGHRS and CDR2 YFSETQ. The CDR3 here is CASSLVETGQGGAFF. CDR3 DNA: TGCGCCAGCAGCTTGGTAGAGACAGGGCAGGGTGGGGCTTTCTTT.

The chain links TRBV9 to TRBJ2-2; D gene ambiguous. The germline V gene has CDR1 SGDLS and CDR2 YYNGEE. V was clipped by 5 bases and J by 0 bases, with 14 bases between them. The CDR3 totals 16 residues. The CDR3 here is CASSLEPATNTGELFF. The CDR3 bases are TGTGCCAGCAGTCTAGAGCCAGCGACGAACACCGGGGAGCTGTTTTTT.

This chain uses TRBV7-8 with TRBJ2-5, with TRBD1 identical over 7 bases. In germline, CDR1 is SGHVS, CDR2 FQNEAQ. The J segment lost 5 bases and the V segment lost 5 bases, leaving 5 bases of the junction unmatched. This CDR3 contains 13 residues. The CDR3 DNA is TGTGCCAGCAGCCAAGGGGGCCCGGAGACCCAGTACTTC. This gives the protein CASSQGGPETQYF.

The rearrangement uses TRBV18 and TRBJ1-6, with a possible D match to TRBD1 (5 bases). V was shortened by 8 bases and J by 7 bases, with 12 bases between the two germline ends. The CDR3 extends over 13 amino acids. The V gene's germline CDR1 is KGHSH and CDR2 LQKENI. CDR3 sequence: CASLREVNSPLHF. CDR3 DNA sequence: TGTGCCAGCCTCAGGGAGGTGAATTCACCCCTCCACTTT.

The chain employs TRBV30 and TRBJ1-6, with D unclear. Germline V gives CDR1 GTSNPN, CDR2 SVGIG (reference sequence). The CDR3 has 14 residues. V dropped 4 bases and J dropped 1 base, with 8 bases sitting between them. The CDR3 reads CAWMIVSYNSPLHF. CDR3 sequence (DNA): TGTGCCTGGATGATAGTGTCCTATAATTCACCCCTCCACTTT.

This sequence joins TRBV29-1 and TRBJ2-1; 12 bases match TRBD1. Trimming cost V 7 bases and J 7 bases; bases outside gene matches: 8. Germline V gene data show CDR1 as SQVTM and CDR2 as ANQGSEA. This CDR3 contains 14 residues. As DNA, the CDR3 is TGCAGCGCCGGGGGACAGGGGGCACGGAATGAGCAGTTCTTC. Amino acid sequence: CSAGGQGARNEQFF.

The chain links TRBV27 to TRBJ1-1; D gene unclear. V lost 0 bases to trimming and J lost 3 bases, with 5 bases between them. The CDR3 has 13 residues. Per germline, CDR1 MNHEY and CDR2 SMNVEV (reference sequence). CDR3 region: CASSLSADTEAFF. The CDR3 DNA reads as TGTGCCAGCAGTTTATCTGCGGACACTGAAGCTTTCTTT.

This sequence joins TRBV2 and TRBJ2-5; a weak D match, TRBD1 (6 bases). Trimming shortened V by 5 bases and J by 5 bases, and 15 bases separated the two germline ends. This CDR3 has 14 residues. Germline loops: CDR1 SNHLY, CDR2 FYNNEI. The CDR3 DNA reads TGTGCCAGCAGTCAACCGGGACAATGGGAGACCCAGTACTTC. As protein: CASSQPGQWETQYF.

This chain uses TRBV14 with TRBJ1-2, with D tentatively TRBD1 (6 bases). The germline V gene encodes CDR1 SGHDN and CDR2 FVKESK. V was clipped by 1 base and J by 3 bases, with 12 bases between them. The CDR3 extends over 15 amino acids. CDR3 in DNA: TGTGCCAGCAGCCAAGGTGGGGGCTGGGACTATGGCTACACCTTC. The encoded protein is CASSQGGGWDYGYTF.

This chain connects TRBV5-1 to TRBJ1-6, with D tentatively TRBD1 (5 bases). CDR3 length: 13 residues. Trimming pared 6 bases from V and 9 bases from J, leaving 13 bases between. The germline V gene has CDR1 SGHRS and CDR2 YFSETQ. For the CDR3, the DNA is TGCGCCAGCAAGGGCCAGGGTCGTTCACCCCTCCACTTT. Encoded protein: CASKGQGRSPLHF.

The chain employs TRBV5-6 and TRBJ1-2; 9 nucleotides agree with TRBD1. Germline V lookup: CDR1 SGHDT, CDR2 YYEEEE. The CDR3 loop spans 18 amino acids. V lost 2 bases, J lost 2 bases, and 13 bases stayed unmatched. As DNA, the CDR3 is TGTGCCAGCAGCTTACCCGGGACAGGGACCGTTCAGAACTATGGCTACACCTTC. As protein: CASSLPGTGTVQNYGYTF.

The chain is built from TRBV9 and TRBJ2-5; TRBD1 aligns across 7 bases. The CDR3 totals 14 residues. Germline loops: CDR1 SGDLS, CDR2 YYNGEE. J lost 2 bases, V lost 3 bases, and 4 bases had no gene match. CDR3 sequence: CASSEGQLQETQYF. The CDR3 bases are TGTGCCAGCAGCGAGGGACAGCTACAAGAGACCCAGTACTTC.

This chain connects TRBV6-1 to TRBJ1-2; D may be TRBD1 (6 bases). The ends were cut back, 3 bases at V and 4 bases at J, with 12 bases in the middle. This CDR3 has 14 residues. The germline V gene encodes CDR1 MNHNS and CDR2 SASEGT. The CDR3 DNA sequence: TGTGCCAGCAGTGAGGACTGGACAGTCTATGGCTACACCTTC. Translated, it gives CASSEDWTVYGYTF.

This clone was seen once. The CDR3 DNA is TGTGCCAGCAGCCAAACCCCGGGAGGGGGCTATGGCTACACCTTC. Translating it yields CASSQTPGGGYGYTF. The rearrangement links TRBV3-1 (or the pseudogene TRBV3-2) to TRBJ1-2, with D perhaps TRBD1 (6 bases). Trimming removed 2 bases from V and 4 bases from J, with 14 bases in between. CDR3 length equals 15 residues. Germline-derived CDR1 and CDR2 are LGHDT and YNNKEL (reference sequence).

The chain has TRBV12-3 or TRBV12-4 and TRBJ2-3; D gene ambiguous. There are 11 residues in the CDR3. V was pared by 8 bases and J by 6 bases, with 9 bases between. CDR3 bases: TGTGCCAGCGGGCTTGGGGATACGCAGTATTTT. This translates into CASGLGDTQYF.